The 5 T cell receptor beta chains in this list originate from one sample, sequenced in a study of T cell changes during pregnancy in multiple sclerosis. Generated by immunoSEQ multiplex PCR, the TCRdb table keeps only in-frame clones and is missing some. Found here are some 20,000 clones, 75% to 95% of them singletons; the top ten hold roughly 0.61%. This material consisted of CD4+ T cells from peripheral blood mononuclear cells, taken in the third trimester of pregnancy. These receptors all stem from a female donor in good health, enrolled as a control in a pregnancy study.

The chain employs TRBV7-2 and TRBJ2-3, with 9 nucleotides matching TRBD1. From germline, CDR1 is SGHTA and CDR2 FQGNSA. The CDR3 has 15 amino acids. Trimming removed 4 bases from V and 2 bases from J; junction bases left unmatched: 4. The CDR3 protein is CASSSGTGNTDTQYF. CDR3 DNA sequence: TGTGCCAGCAGCTCCGGGACAGGGAACACAGATACGCAGTATTTT.

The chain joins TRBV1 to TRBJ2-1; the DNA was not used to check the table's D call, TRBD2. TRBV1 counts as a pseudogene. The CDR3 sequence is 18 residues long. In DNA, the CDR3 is TGCACCAGCACCGCCGGGACTAGCGGGCCGCAGACGTACAATGAGCAGTTCTTC. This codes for CTSTAGTSGPQTYNEQFF.

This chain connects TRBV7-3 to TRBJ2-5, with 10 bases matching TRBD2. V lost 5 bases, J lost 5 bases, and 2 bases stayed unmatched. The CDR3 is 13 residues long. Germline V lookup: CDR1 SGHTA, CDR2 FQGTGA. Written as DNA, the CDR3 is TGTGCCAGCAGCCGGACTAGCGGCGAGACCCAGTACTTC. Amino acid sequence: CASSRTSGETQYF. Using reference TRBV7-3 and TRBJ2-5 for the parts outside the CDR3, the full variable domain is GAGVSQTPSNKVTEKGKYVELRCDPISGHTALYWYRQSLGQGPEFLIYFQGTGAADDSGLPNDRFFAVRPEGSVSTLKIQRTERGDSAVYLCASSRTSGETQYFGPGTRLLVL.

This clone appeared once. The CDR3 region is CASSVAGGALEPQHF. CDR3 DNA: TGTGCCAGCAGCGTAGCTGGGGGGGCACTAGAACCCCAGCATTTT. The chain couples TRBV9 to TRBJ1-5; a possible D gene is TRBD1 (6 bases). CDR1 is SGDLS, CDR2 YYNGEE, per germline. The CDR3 spans 15 residues. The V end lost 0 bases, the J end lost 10 bases, and 17 bases lay between the germline ends.

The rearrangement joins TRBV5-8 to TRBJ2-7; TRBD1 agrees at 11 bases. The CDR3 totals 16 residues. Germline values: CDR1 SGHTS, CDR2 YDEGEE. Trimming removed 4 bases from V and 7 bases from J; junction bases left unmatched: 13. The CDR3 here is CASSPNIGQGAKEQYF. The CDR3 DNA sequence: TGTGCCAGCAGCCCAAACATAGGACAGGGGGCGAAAGAGCAGTACTTC.